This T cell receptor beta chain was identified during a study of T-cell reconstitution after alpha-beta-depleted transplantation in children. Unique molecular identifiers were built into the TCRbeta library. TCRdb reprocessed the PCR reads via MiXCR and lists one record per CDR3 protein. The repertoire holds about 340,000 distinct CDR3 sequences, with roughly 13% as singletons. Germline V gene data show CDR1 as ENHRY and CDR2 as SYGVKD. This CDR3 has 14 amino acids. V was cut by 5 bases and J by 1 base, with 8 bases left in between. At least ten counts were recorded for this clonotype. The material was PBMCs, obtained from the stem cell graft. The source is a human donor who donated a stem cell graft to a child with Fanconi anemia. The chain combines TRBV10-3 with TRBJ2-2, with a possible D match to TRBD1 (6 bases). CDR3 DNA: TGTGCCATCAGTCGGGGACAGAACACCGGGGAGCTGTTTTTT. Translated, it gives CAISRGQNTGELFF.